This is a list of T cell receptor beta chains from one sample in a study of regulatory T cells in long-lasting Graves disease. TCRdb redid the calling of the multiplex PCR reads with MiXCR, one entry per CDR3 protein. The sample has around 420,000 distinct CDR3 sequences, over 14% seen once. The sample was also reused in another study, on T cells in Graves' hyperthyroidism and ophthalmopathy.

The sequenced sample was peripheral blood mononuclear cells (PBMCs), obtained at new diagnosis, from a patient treated with antithyroid drugs. All receptors derive from a woman between 40 and 55 years old with Graves disease. CDR3s include the opening cysteine and the closing phenylalanine or tryptophan.

V gene	J gene	CDR3 protein
TRBV4-2	TRBJ2-7	CASSQEWRESPYEQYF
TRBV9	TRBJ2-1	CASSLRTGAFDEQFF
TRBV6-1	TRBJ2-1	CASSPGTGNNEQFF
TRBV12-3/TRBV12-4	TRBJ2-1	CASSRLEQFF
TRBV27	TRBJ2-7	CASSYRRLAGSSAYEQYF
TRBV20-1	TRBJ2-1	CSARDPGPSYNEQFF
TRBV2	TRBJ2-6	CASRGTGLGGANVLTF
TRBV9	TRBJ2-6	CASSGAGTGGLDSGANVLTF
TRBV19	TRBJ2-3	CASSIGPFTDTQYF
TRBV6-1	TRBJ2-2	CASRGGLAGGTGELFF
TRBV12-3/TRBV12-4	TRBJ1-1	CASSFGQAVLNTEAFF
TRBV11-3	TRBJ2-7	CASSLSGTDPYEQYF
TRBV29-1	TRBJ2-1	CSVGRTGLYNEQFF
TRBV2	TRBJ2-1	CASTGLAGYSYNEQFF
TRBV30	TRBJ2-2	CAWMGSGLVGGELFF
TRBV11-2	TRBJ2-7	CASSFNKPIAYEQYF
TRBV2	TRBJ2-5	CASSVGQTGWINQETQYF
TRBV11-3	TRBJ2-5	CASSLVGWETQYF
TRBV5-1	TRBJ2-7	CASSLGEQGWRLRTRQYF
TRBV11-3	TRBJ2-1	CASSLDLGKRFF
TRBV20-1	TRBJ2-3	CSARDPAGGRTDTQYF
TRBV7-2	TRBJ2-3	CASSRGPRLAGGGSSTDTQYF
TRBV28	TRBJ2-7	CASSQQGTGGSYEQYF
TRBV3-1	TRBJ2-7	CASSQDRLKEDYEQYF
TRBV2	TRBJ1-1	CASRQGMNTEAFF
TRBV4-1	TRBJ2-1	CASSPIAGDYNEQFF
TRBV30	TRBJ2-3	CAWSDLAGTDTQYF
TRBV28	TRBJ1-1	CASSLTNTEAFF
TRBV28	TRBJ2-1	CASRLAGGPGSEQFF
TRBV5-1	TRBJ1-2	CASSLADKVHGYTF
TRBV6-9	TRBJ2-7	CASSSDRGEQYF
TRBV28	TRBJ1-2	CASSPRGGGYTF
TRBV7-9	TRBJ1-4	CASSLPGDEKLFF
TRBV27	TRBJ2-1	CASSVLAGSSYNEQFF
TRBV29-1	TRBJ2-1	CSSAQPGLAGFEQFF
TRBV10-3	TRBJ1-1	CAISEPDRNTEAFF
TRBV19	TRBJ1-2	CASSPDRLGYGYTF
TRBV25-1	TRBJ1-1	CASREDTEAFF
TRBV24-1	TRBJ2-2	CATRDRATGELFF
TRBV11-2	TRBJ2-5	CASSLLSFGGETQYF
TRBV11-3	TRBJ1-1	CASSLEDGDSATRAFF
TRBV7-9	TRBJ2-1	CASSLAVGNEQFF
TRBV6-6	TRBJ1-1	CASSYSRADTEAFF
TRBV5-1	TRBJ2-1	CASSGTSGRISYNEQFF
TRBV5-6	TRBJ1-6	CASSLEGGLSSYNPPLHF
TRBV7-9	TRBJ2-7	CASSLELGTGGLYEQYF
TRBV9	TRBJ1-6	CASSATFGPGGSPLHF
TRBV12-3/TRBV12-4	TRBJ2-1	CASSLGLAGGRDEQFF
TRBV4-1	TRBJ1-2	CASSQGTGDNYGYTF
TRBV15	TRBJ2-1	CATRSSYNEQFF
TRBV5-1	TRBJ2-3	CASSWGLDTDTQYF
TRBV6-1	TRBJ2-7	CASSETGGTYEQYF
TRBV9	TRBJ2-7	CASSVDGRPYEQYF
TRBV27	TRBJ1-5	CASSLNGGENQPQHF
TRBV2	TRBJ1-1	CASTKERNTEAFF
TRBV12-3/TRBV12-4	TRBJ2-7	CASRAGLAGIYEQYF
TRBV4-1	TRBJ2-2	CASSQSTGELFF
TRBV7-8	TRBJ2-1	CASSLLEGEQFF
TRBV5-1	TRBJ2-1	CASSLDRGQFF